The clone carrying this T cell receptor beta chain was seen more than once but under ten times. Germline V gene data show CDR1 as SGHTA and CDR2 as FQGTGA. This CDR3 comprises 13 residues. V lost 4 bases and J lost 7, with 10 bases in between. This entry is derived from a study of T-cell memory formation after mild COVID-19. Overall study context: TCR clusters were mostly donor specific.

UMIs and sample barcodes were carried by the TCR alpha and TCR beta cDNA libraries that 5'RACE produced using constant-segment primers. TCRdb re-called the 5' RACE reads with MiXCR, one entry per CDR3 protein. Of over 400,000 distinct CDR3 sequences listed, about 22% were seen once; the top ten hold around 13%. The sample taken for sequencing was PBMCs or a T cell subset sorted from them (not recorded which). The sequence derives from an adult woman who had mild COVID-19 (a few samples of this study predate the infection). Cell type and time point are not known. The J gene is TRBJ2-2, the V gene TRBV7-3; D gene uncertain. The CDR3 is CASSSQMGGELFF. Here the CDR3 DNA reads TGTGCCAGCAGCTCCCAAATGGGCGGGGAGCTGTTTTTT.